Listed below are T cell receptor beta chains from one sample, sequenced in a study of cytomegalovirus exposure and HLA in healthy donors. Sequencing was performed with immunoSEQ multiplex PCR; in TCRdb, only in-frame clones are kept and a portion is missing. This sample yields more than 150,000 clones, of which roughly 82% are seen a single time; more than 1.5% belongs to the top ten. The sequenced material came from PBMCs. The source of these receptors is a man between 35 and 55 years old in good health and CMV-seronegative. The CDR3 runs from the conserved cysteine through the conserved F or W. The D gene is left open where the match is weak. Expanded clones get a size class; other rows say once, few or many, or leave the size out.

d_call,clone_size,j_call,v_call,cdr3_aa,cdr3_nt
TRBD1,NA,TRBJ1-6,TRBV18,CASSPRDRGMGGYSPLHF,TGTGCCAGCTCACCACGAGACAGGGGGATGGGCGGTTATTCACCCCTCCACTTT
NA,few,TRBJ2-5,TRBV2,CASSAAYFETQYF,TGTGCCAGCAGTGCAGCCTACTTCGAGACCCAGTACTTC
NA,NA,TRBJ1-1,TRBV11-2,CASRSGGGNTEAFF,TGTGCCAGCCGATCGGGGGGAGGGAACACTGAAGCTTTCTTT
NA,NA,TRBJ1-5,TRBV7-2,CASSLTPAGNQPQHF,TGTGCCAGCAGCTTGACCCCGGCAGGGAATCAGCCCCAGCATTTT
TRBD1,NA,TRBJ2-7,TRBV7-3,CASSLTPGQSYEQYF,TGTGCCAGCAGCCTAACCCCGGGACAGTCCTACGAGCAGTACTTC
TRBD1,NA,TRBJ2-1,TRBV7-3,CASSLLGGMSNEQFF,TGTGCCAGCAGCTTACTAGGGGGCATGTCCAATGAGCAGTTCTTC
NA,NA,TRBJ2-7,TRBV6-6,CASSLGTRLYEQYF,TGTGCCAGCAGTCTCGGGACACGGCTCTACGAGCAGTACTTC
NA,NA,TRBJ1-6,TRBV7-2,CASSLQQDGSPLHF,TGTGCCAGCAGCTTACAACAGGATGGATCACCCCTCCACTTT
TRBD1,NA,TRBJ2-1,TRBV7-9,CATRQGAYNEQFF,TGTGCCACTCGACAGGGGGCCTACAATGAGCAGTTCTTC
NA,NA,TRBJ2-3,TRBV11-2,CASSLGAGDTQYF,TGTGCCAGCAGCTTGGGGGCGGGAGATACGCAGTATTTT
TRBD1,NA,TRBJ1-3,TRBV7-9,CASSLGTGQIGNTIYF,TGTGCCAGCAGCTTAGGGACAGGGCAAATTGGAAACACCATATATTTT
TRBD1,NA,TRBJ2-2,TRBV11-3,CASSQQGASGELFF,TGTGCCAGCAGCCAGCAGGGGGCAAGCGGGGAGCTGTTTTTT
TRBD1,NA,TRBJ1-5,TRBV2,CASRKAGTGGSNQPQHF,TGTGCCAGCAGAAAGGCCGGGACAGGGGGTTCCAATCAGCCCCAGCATTTT
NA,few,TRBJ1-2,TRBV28,CASSLTSLAISTHLNYGYTF,TGTGCCAGCAGTTTAACGTCCCTGGCAATTAGCACGCACCTGAACTATGGCTACACCTTC
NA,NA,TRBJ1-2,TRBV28,CASSFSGVLNGYTF,TGTGCCAGCAGTTTTAGCGGGGTTTTAAATGGCTACACCTTC
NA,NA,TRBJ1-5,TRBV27,CASGGHLTHQPQHF,TGTGCCAGCGGGGGACACCTAACCCATCAGCCCCAGCATTTT
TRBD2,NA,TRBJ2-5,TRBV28,CASSLAGVEETQYF,TGTGCCAGCAGTCTGGCGGGAGTTGAAGAGACCCAGTACTTC